Presented here are 21 T cell receptor beta chains from one specimen sequenced in a study of blood T cell repertoires in COVID-19. Some clones are missing from TCRdb's copy, which holds only in-frame ones; the method was immunoSEQ multiplex PCR. The table records roughly 110,000 clones, about 90% of them present only once. Sequences were obtained from peripheral blood. The receptors come from a woman in her 30s with acute or convalescent COVID-19.

V is TRBV4-3 and J is TRBJ2-2, with D maybe TRBD2 (6 bases). The V and J ends lost 2 bases and 9 bases respectively, with 16 bases between them. Germline CDR1 is LGHNA and CDR2 is YSLEER. This CDR3 has 15 residues. The CDR3 coding sequence is TGCGCCAGCAGCCAAAGGTGGGGGGAAACCAGGGAGCTGTTTTTT. It yields the protein CASSQRWGETRELFF.

The chain carries TRBV7-6 and TRBJ2-1; 8 nucleotides agree with TRBD2. This CDR3 has 17 residues. V shed 1 base and J 2 bases; nucleotides not matched to a gene: 7. Germline CDR1 and CDR2: SGHVS and FNYEAQ. The CDR3 DNA follows: TGTGCCAGCAGCTTAGTCTCAGCGGGAGCTGCCTACAATGAGCAGTTCTTC. Translating it yields CASSLVSAGAAYNEQFF.

This clone has more than one count but fewer than ten. V and J are TRBV6-5 and TRBJ1-5; D is uncertain. From germline, CDR1 is MNHEY and CDR2 SVGAGI. CDR3 size: 13 residues. Trimming stripped 7 bases from V and 5 bases from J, with 12 bases between. The CDR3 region is CASMRGRDQPQHF. The CDR3 coding sequence is TGTGCCAGCATGCGGGGTAGGGATCAGCCCCAGCATTTT.

This rearrangement joins TRBV15 to TRBJ1-6, with no clear D. Between the trimmed V and J ends, which lost 0 bases and 9 bases, there was a span of 12 bases. The CDR3 has 15 residues. The germline CDR1 and CDR2 sequences are LNHNV and YYDKDF (reference sequence). The CDR3: CATSRDNGNGSPLHF. CDR3 in DNA: TGTGCCACCAGCAGAGATAACGGGAATGGTTCACCCCTCCACTTT.

The chain is built from TRBV7-2 and TRBJ2-2; 8 nucleotides line up with TRBD1. The germline V gene encodes CDR1 SGHTA and CDR2 FQGNSA. V lost 0 bases to trimming and J lost 4 bases; unmatched junction nucleotides: 4. CDR3 length equals 16 residues. The DNA for the CDR3 is TGTGCCAGCAGCTTAGCGCAGGGGGCGAGCACCGGGGAGCTGTTTTTT. It translates to CASSLAQGASTGELFF.

The genes are TRBV6-2 or TRBV6-3 and TRBJ2-4; weak D call: TRBD2 (7 bases). Germline lookup yields CDR1 MNHEY and CDR2 SVGEGT. The CDR3 extends over 15 amino acids. The V and J ends lost 2 bases and 5 bases respectively, with 13 bases between them. CDR3 loop: CASSYRRGGENIQYF. In nucleotides, the CDR3 is TGTGCCAGCAGTTACAGAAGAGGGGGGGAAAACATTCAGTACTTC.

In DNA form, the CDR3 reads TGTGCCTGGAACCAAGGGGGTGAGCAGTTCTTC. It yields the protein CAWNQGGEQFF. This chain joins TRBV30 and TRBJ2-1; possibly TRBD1 for D (6 bases). The CDR3 is made up of 11 amino acids. CDR1 is GTSNPN, CDR2 SVGIG, per germline (reference sequence). The V end was cut by 4 bases, the J end by 9 bases, with 10 bases between.

The chain recombines TRBV11-1 with TRBJ2-7; D remains unclear. Trimming took 2 bases from V and 2 from J, leaving 13 bases between them. The CDR3 covers 15 residues. CDR1 SGHAT and CDR2 FQDESV come from the germline V gene (reference sequence). CDR3 protein: CASSLSSGSTYEQYF. The CDR3 coding sequence is TGTGCCAGCAGCTTATCTTCCGGGTCCACCTACGAGCAGTACTTC.

This rearrangement joins TRBV4-1 to TRBJ1-1; TRBD1 agrees at 10 bases. Looked up from germline, CDR1 is MGHRA and CDR2 is YSYEKL. This CDR3 is 16 amino acids long. J was trimmed by 4 bases and V by 1 base; bases with no gene match: 6. This chain's CDR3 is CASSQGRQGAFTEAFF. DNA for the CDR3: TGCGCCAGCAGCCAAGGACGACAGGGGGCTTTCACTGAAGCTTTCTTT.

This clone was seen a single time. V is TRBV5-6 and J is TRBJ2-7; perhaps TRBD1 as D (5 bases). Trimming pared 0 bases from V and 4 bases from J, leaving 11 bases between. CDR1 is SGHDT, CDR2 YYEEEE, per germline. This CDR3 comprises 14 residues. The CDR3 loop is CASSLGAGQYEQYF. CDR3 in DNA: TGTGCCAGCAGCTTGGGTGCAGGGCAGTACGAGCAGTACTTC.

The chain recombines TRBV6-5 with TRBJ2-3; the match to TRBD2 covers 10 bases. Trimming cost V 8 bases and J 3 bases; bases outside gene matches: 8. CDR1 and CDR2 from the germline V gene are MNHEY and SVGAGI. This CDR3 spans 15 amino acids. Here the CDR3 DNA reads TGTGCCAGCGGGGTAGAGACTAGCGGGACAGATACGCAGTATTTT. This sequence encodes CASGVETSGTDTQYF.

The CDR3 region is CASSQDRVYGYTF. For the CDR3, the DNA is TGTGCCAGCAGCCAGGACAGGGTCTATGGCTACACCTTC. This rearrangement joins TRBV14 to TRBJ1-2, with TRBD1 matching 8 bases. The CDR3 totals 13 residues. V was pared by 3 bases and J by 4 bases, with 1 base of the junction left unmatched. Germline V lookup: CDR1 SGHDN, CDR2 FVKESK.

A few counts support this clone. The chain uses TRBV18 and TRBJ2-2, with 7 bases identical to TRBD1. The CDR3 has 14 amino acids. Germline lookup yields CDR1 KGHSH and CDR2 LQKENI. Germline trimming cut 4 bases from V and 6 bases from J; bases unmatched to any gene: 5. CDR3 residues: CASSQEGQAGELFF. The DNA for the CDR3 is TGTGCCAGCTCACAAGAAGGACAGGCCGGGGAGCTGTTTTTT. Drawing the rest from reference TRBV18 and TRBJ2-2, the complete variable domain is NAGVMQNPRHLVRRRGQEARLRCSPMKGHSHVYWYRQLPEEGLKFMVYLQKENIIDESGMPKERFSAEFPKEGPSILRIQQVVRGDSAAYFCASSQEGQAGELFFGEGSRLTVL.

The gene calls are TRBV2 and TRBJ1-4, with 8 bases identical to TRBD1. The germline CDR1 and CDR2 sequences are SNHLY and FYNNEI. Trimming at V came to 6 bases and at J to 8 bases, leaving 5 bases not matched to a gene. The CDR3 covers 13 residues. The CDR3 nucleotides read TGTGCCAGCAGGACGACAGGGGTCGAAAAACTGTTTTTT. As protein: CASRTTGVEKLFF.

The chain carries TRBV28 and TRBJ2-3, with D perhaps matching TRBD1 (6 bases). Germline lookup yields CDR1 MDHEN and CDR2 SYDVKM. V was pared by 2 bases and J by 3 bases, with 15 bases between. This CDR3 has 16 residues. The CDR3 sequence: CASSLAAAGETDTQYF. CDR3 nucleotide sequence: TGTGCCAGCAGTTTAGCGGCGGCAGGGGAGACAGATACGCAGTATTTT.

Details on this clone: The junction departs from the called germline gene at one end, perhaps through a read error. The genes are TRBV7-7 and TRBJ2-1; 9 bases align to TRBD2. The CDR3 extends over 13 amino acids. CDR1 SSHAT and CDR2 FNYEAQ come from the germline V gene (reference sequence). DNA for the CDR3: TGTGCTAGCAGCGTAGCGGGAGTCAATGAGCAGTTCTTC. As protein: CASSVAGVNEQFF.

V is TRBV18 and J is TRBJ1-1, with 7 bases identical to TRBD1. The CDR3 runs 15 residues. V shed 3 bases, J shed 0 bases, and the junction held 4 bases outside the gene matches. Looked up from germline, CDR1 is KGHSH and CDR2 is LQKENI. CDR3 protein: CASSPRDSMNTEAFF. The CDR3, as DNA: TGTGCCAGCTCACCTAGGGACAGTATGAACACTGAAGCTTTCTTT.

The genes are TRBV10-3 and TRBJ1-2; a possible D gene is TRBD1 (5 bases). The CDR3 extends over 13 amino acids. Germline V gene lookup returns CDR1 ENHRY and CDR2 SYGVKD. Between the trimmed V and J ends, which lost 0 bases and 8 bases, there was a span of 10 bases. The CDR3 DNA sequence: TGTGCCATCAGTGAGTCCGGGGGAGGAGGCTACACCTTC. It specifies CAISESGGGGYTF.

The chain uses TRBV4-2 and TRBJ1-1, with a weak D call TRBD1 (6 bases). Looked up from germline, CDR1 is LGHNA and CDR2 is YNFKEQ. CDR3 length: 14 residues. Trimming shortened V by 1 base and J by 6 bases, and 12 bases separated the two germline ends. The CDR3: CASSQVQGRPEAFF. DNA for the CDR3: TGTGCCAGCAGCCAAGTACAGGGCCGACCTGAAGCTTTCTTT.

DNA for the CDR3: TGTGCCAGCAGCTCAGGGACATCGATAAGACCCCTCCACTTT. This encodes CASSSGTSIRPLHF. This chain joins TRBV5-5 and TRBJ1-6, with a tentative D call TRBD1 (6 bases). Germline V gene lookup returns CDR1 SGHKS and CDR2 YYEKEE (reference sequence). The CDR3 sequence is 14 residues long. The V and J ends lost 3 bases and 12 bases respectively, with 16 bases between them. Combining the CDR3 with reference TRBV5-5 and TRBJ1-6 gives the whole variable domain DAGVTQSPTHLIKTRGQQVTLRCSPISGHKSVSWYQQVLGQGPQFIFQYYEKEERGRGNFPDRFSARQFPNYSSELNVNALLLGDSALYLCASSSGTSIRPLHFGNGTRLTVT.

The J gene is TRBJ1-3, the V gene TRBV9; TRBD1 matches at 7 bases. This CDR3 contains 14 residues. The germline V gene has CDR1 SGDLS and CDR2 YYNGEE. Unmatched junction bases numbered 3, after V lost 2 bases and J lost 4 bases. CDR3 residues: CASSVTGIGNTIYF. The CDR3 DNA reads as TGTGCCAGCAGCGTGACAGGGATCGGAAACACCATATATTTT.